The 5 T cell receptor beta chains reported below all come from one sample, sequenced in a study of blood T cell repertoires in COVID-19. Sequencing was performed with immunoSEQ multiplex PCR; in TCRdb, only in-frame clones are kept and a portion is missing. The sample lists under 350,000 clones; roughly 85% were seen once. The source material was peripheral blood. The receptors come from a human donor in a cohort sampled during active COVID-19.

This CDR3 reads CASSTRRGNTEAFF. CDR3 DNA sequence: TGTGCCAGCAGCACTAGACGGGGGAACACTGAAGCTTTCTTT. The chain joins TRBV7-8 to TRBJ1-1; no clear D gene. The V gene's germline CDR1 is SGHVS and CDR2 FQNEAQ. This CDR3 region has 14 residues. The ends were cut back, 5 bases at V and 1 base at J, with 11 bases in the middle.

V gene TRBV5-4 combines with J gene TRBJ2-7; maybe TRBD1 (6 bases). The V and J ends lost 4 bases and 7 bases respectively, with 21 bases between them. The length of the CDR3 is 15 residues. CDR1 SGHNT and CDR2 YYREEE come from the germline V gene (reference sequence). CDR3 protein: CASSPGQYPRGEQYF. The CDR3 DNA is TGTGCCAGCAGCCCAGGACAGTACCCTAGGGGGGAGCAGTACTTC.

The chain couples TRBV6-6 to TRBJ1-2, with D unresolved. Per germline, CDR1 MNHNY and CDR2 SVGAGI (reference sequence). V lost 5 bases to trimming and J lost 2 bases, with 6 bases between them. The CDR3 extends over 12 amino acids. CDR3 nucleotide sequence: TGTGCCAGCAGTGCAGGAAACTATGGCTACACCTTC. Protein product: CASSAGNYGYTF.

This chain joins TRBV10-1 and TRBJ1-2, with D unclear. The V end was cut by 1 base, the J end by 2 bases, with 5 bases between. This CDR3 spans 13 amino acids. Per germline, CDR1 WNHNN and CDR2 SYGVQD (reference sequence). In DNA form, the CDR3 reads TGCGCCAGCAGTGAGTTCCAGAACTATGGCTACACCTTC. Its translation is CASSEFQNYGYTF.

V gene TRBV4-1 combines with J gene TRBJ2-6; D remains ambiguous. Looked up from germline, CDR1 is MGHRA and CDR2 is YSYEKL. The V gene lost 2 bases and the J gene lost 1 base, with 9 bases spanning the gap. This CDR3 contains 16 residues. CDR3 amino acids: CASSQQQTSGANVLTF. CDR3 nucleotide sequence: TGCGCCAGCAGCCAACAACAGACGTCTGGGGCCAACGTCCTGACTTTC.